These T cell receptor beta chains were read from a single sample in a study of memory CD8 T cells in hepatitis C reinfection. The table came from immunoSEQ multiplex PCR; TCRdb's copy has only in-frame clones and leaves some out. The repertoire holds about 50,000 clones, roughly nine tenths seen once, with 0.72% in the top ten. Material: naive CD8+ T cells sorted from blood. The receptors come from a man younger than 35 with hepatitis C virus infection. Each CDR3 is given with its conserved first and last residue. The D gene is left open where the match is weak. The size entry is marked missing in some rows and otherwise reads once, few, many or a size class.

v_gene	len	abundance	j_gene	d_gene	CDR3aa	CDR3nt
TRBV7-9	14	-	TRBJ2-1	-	CASSSGLRNNEQFF	TGTGCCAGCAGCTCCGGACTACGAAACAATGAGCAGTTCTTC
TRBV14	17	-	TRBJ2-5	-	CASSQEGGQRVQETQYF	TGTGCCAGCAGCCAAGAAGGAGGACAGAGAGTCCAAGAGACCCAGTACTTC
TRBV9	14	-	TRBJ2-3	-	CASSATSSTDTQYF	TGTGCCAGCAGCGCGACAAGTAGCACAGATACGCAGTATTTT
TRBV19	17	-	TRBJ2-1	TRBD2	CASSIYSSSGSSNEQFF	TGTGCCAGTAGTATCTATTCGTCTAGCGGGTCCTCCAATGAGCAGTTCTTC
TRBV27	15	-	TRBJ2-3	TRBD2	CASSTSGPYTDTQYF	TGTGCCAGCAGTACTAGCGGCCCATACACAGATACGCAGTATTTT
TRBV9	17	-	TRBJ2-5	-	CASSDRSSAFGQETQYF	TGTGCCAGCAGCGATCGGAGCTCAGCCTTTGGGCAAGAGACCCAGTACTTC
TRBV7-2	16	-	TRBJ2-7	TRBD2	CASSLHSGTSSYEQYF	TGTGCCAGCAGCCTGCATAGCGGGACCAGCTCCTACGAGCAGTACTTC
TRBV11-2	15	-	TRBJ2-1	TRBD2	CASSLLAGGYNEQFF	TGTGCCAGCAGCTTACTAGCGGGAGGGTACAATGAGCAGTTCTTC
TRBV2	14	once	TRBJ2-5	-	CASSGRGGIETQYF	TGTGCCAGCAGTGGGCGGGGTGGAATAGAGACCCAGTACTTC
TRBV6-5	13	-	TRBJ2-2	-	CASNRGGPGELFF	TGTGCCAGCAATCGCGGGGGCCCCGGGGAGCTGTTTTTT
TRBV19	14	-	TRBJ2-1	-	CASSIGAGYNEQFF	TGTGCCAGTAGTATAGGCGCAGGGTACAATGAGCAGTTCTTC
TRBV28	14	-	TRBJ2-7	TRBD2	CASSFSGLGREQYF	TGTGCCAGCAGCTTCTCTGGACTAGGTAGAGAGCAGTACTTC
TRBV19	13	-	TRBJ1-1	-	CASSDTANTEAFF	TGTGCCAGTAGTGATACAGCGAACACTGAAGCTTTCTTT
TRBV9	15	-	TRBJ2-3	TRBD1	CASSVEGGAGDTQYF	TGTGCCAGCAGCGTAGAAGGGGGCGCCGGAGATACGCAGTATTTT
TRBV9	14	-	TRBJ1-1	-	CASTLGGEDTEAFF	TGTGCCAGCACCCTCGGGGGTGAGGACACTGAAGCTTTCTTT
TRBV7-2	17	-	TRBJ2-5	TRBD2	CASSLDGGRGGWETQYF	TGTGCCAGCAGCTTAGACGGTGGGCGGGGGGGCTGGGAGACCCAGTACTTC
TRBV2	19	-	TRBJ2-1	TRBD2	CASSLGPTSGGPSNNEQFF	TGTGCCAGCAGTCTTGGTCCGACTAGCGGGGGACCCTCAAACAATGAGCAGTTCTTC
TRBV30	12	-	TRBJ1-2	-	CAWSSSFYGYTF	TGTGCCTGGAGTTCCTCGTTCTATGGCTACACCTTC
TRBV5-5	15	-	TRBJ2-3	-	CASSLFPRSTDTQYF	TGTGCCAGCAGCTTGTTCCCCCGGAGCACAGATACGCAGTATTTT
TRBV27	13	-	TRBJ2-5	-	CASSYGGQETQYF	TGTGCCAGCAGCTATGGGGGGCAAGAGACCCAGTACTTC
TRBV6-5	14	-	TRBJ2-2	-	CASSYSAGAGELFF	TGTGCCAGCAGTTACTCGGCAGGGGCCGGGGAGCTGTTTTTT
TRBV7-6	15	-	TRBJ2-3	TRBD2	CASSGTSGGTDTQYF	TGTGCCAGCAGCGGGACTAGCGGGGGCACAGATACGCAGTATTTT
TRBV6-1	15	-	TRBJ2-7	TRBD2	CASEIIAGGPGEQYF	TGTGCCAGCGAAATCATAGCGGGAGGGCCGGGGGAGCAGTACTTC
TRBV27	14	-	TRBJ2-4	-	CASSLAGANNIQYF	TGTGCCAGCAGTTTAGCAGGGGCTAACAACATTCAGTACTTC
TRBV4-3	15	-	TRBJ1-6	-	CASSQVNRGNSPLHF	TGCGCCAGCAGCCAAGTGAACCGCGGAAATTCACCCCTCCACTTT
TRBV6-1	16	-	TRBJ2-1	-	CASSVDYLGSYNEQFF	TGTGCCAGCAGTGTGGACTACCTGGGCTCCTACAATGAGCAGTTCTTC
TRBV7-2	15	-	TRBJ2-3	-	CASSLGGISADTQYF	TGTGCCAGCAGCTTAGGGGGAATTAGCGCAGATACGCAGTATTTT
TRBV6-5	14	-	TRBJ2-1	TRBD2	CASSYKASGDEQFF	TGTGCCAGCAGTTACAAGGCCAGCGGGGATGAGCAGTTCTTC
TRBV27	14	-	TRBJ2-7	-	CASSLSTSNYEQYF	TGTGCCAGCAGTTTGTCGACTAGTAACTACGAGCAGTACTTC
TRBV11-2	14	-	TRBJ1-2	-	CASSSWDTGDGYTF	TGTGCCAGCAGCTCATGGGACACCGGAGATGGCTACACCTTC
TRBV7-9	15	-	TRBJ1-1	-	CASSPGQAYDTEAFF	TGTGCCAGCAGCCCGGGACAAGCCTATGACACTGAAGCTTTCTTT
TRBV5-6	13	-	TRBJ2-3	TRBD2	CASSTSGTDTQYF	TGTGCCAGCAGTACTAGCGGGACAGATACGCAGTATTTT
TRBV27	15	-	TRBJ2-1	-	CASSLQGSSYNEQFF	TGTGCCAGCAGTTTACAGGGGAGCTCCTACAATGAGCAGTTCTTC
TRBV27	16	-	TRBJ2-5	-	CASSSLPADRQETQYF	TGTGCCAGCAGTTCCCTACCCGCAGACAGGCAAGAGACCCAGTACTTC
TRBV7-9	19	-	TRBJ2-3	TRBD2	CASTLPATSGGLRTDTQYF	TGTGCCAGCACACTACCCGCGACTAGCGGGGGGCTCCGCACAGATACGCAGTATTTT
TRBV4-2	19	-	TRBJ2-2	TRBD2	CASSQDWSSGHANTGELFF	TGTGCCAGCAGCCAAGATTGGTCTAGCGGGCACGCGAACACCGGGGAGCTGTTTTTT
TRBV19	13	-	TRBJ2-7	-	CASSPGLSYEQYF	TGTGCCAGTAGTCCCGGACTATCCTACGAGCAGTACTTC
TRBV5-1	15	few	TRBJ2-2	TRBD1	CASSLLRGPSGELFF	TGCGCCAGCAGCTTGCTGAGGGGGCCGAGCGGGGAGCTGTTTTTT
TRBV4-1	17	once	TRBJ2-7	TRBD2	CASSRTFSGSGRYEQYF	TGCGCCAGCAGCCGGACCTTTAGCGGGAGCGGCAGGTACGAGCAGTACTTC
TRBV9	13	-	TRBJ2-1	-	CASSMRGSNEQFF	TGTGCCAGCAGCATGCGTGGGAGCAATGAGCAGTTCTTC
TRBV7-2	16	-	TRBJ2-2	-	CASSLGGAGRTGELFF	TGTGCCAGCAGCTTAGGTGGGGCAGGGCGGACCGGGGAGCTGTTTTTT
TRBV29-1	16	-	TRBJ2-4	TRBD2	CSVAGLAGVSKNIQYF	TGCAGCGTTGCCGGACTAGCGGGAGTGTCCAAAAACATTCAGTACTTC
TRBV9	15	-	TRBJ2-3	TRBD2	CASSAGLADTDTQYF	TGTGCCAGCAGCGCGGGACTAGCGGATACAGATACGCAGTATTTT
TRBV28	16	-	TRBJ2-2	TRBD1	CASSSGQGITTGELFF	TGTGCCAGCAGTTCGGGACAGGGTATAACTACCGGGGAGCTGTTTTTT
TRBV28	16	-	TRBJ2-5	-	CASSQSPGTLQETQYF	TGTGCCAGCAGCCAATCCCCGGGGACTCTGCAAGAGACCCAGTACTTC
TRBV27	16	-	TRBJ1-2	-	CASSLLGGRVGYGYTF	TGTGCCAGCAGTTTATTAGGTGGCAGGGTGGGCTATGGCTACACCTTC